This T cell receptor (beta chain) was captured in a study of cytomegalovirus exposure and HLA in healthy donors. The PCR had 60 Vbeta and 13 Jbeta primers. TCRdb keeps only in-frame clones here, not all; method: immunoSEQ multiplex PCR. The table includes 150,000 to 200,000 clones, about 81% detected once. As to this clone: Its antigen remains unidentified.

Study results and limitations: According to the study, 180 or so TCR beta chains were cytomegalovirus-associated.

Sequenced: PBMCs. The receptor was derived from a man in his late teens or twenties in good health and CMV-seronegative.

The CDR3 reads CASSRGSQNYGYTF. DNA for the CDR3: TGCGCCAGCAGCCGAGGCAGCCAAAACTATGGCTACACCTTC. The J gene is TRBJ1-2, the V gene TRBV4-3; D not certain. Germline CDR1 is LGHNA and CDR2 is YSLEER. V shed 4 bases and J shed 2 bases, with 11 bases lying between them. This CDR3 contains 14 residues.